Listed below are T cell receptor beta chains from one sample, sequenced in a study of regulatory T cells in long-lasting Graves disease. TCRdb analysed the multiplex PCR reads with MiXCR anew, one entry per CDR3 protein. The sample carries 620,000 or so distinct CDR3 sequences, around 15% recorded once. The same sample was also used in a study of T cells in Graves' hyperthyroidism and ophthalmopathy.

The sample consisted of peripheral blood mononuclear cells (PBMCs), taken at new diagnosis, from a patient treated with antithyroid drugs. These receptors originate from a woman in her 30s with Graves disease. The CDR3 runs from the conserved cysteine through the conserved F or W. D genes are given only for firm matches. Size is stated for part of the rows, as once, few or many counts, or as a class when the clone is expanded.

d_gene,v_gene,abundance,j_gene,CDR3aa,CDR3nt
TRBD1,TRBV27,.,TRBJ1-2,CASSLGTGTGVGYTF,TGTGCCAGCAGTTTAGGTACCGGGACAGGGGTTGGCTACACCTTC
.,TRBV30,.,TRBJ1-2,CAWSLVSYGYTF,TGTGCCTGGAGTCTGGTGAGCTATGGCTACACCTTC
.,TRBV20-1,few,TRBJ1-5,CSARATQGAQPQHF,TGCAGTGCTCGAGCCACACAGGGCGCTCAGCCCCAGCATTTT
.,TRBV20-1,.,TRBJ2-7,CSARDRPVGAGHEQYF,TGCAGTGCTAGAGATAGGCCCGTGGGGGCGGGACACGAGCAGTACTTC
.,TRBV3-1,.,TRBJ1-5,CASSHSTGSSNQPQHF,TGTGCCAGCAGCCACTCAACAGGGAGCAGCAATCAGCCCCAGCATTTT
.,TRBV7-9,few,TRBJ1-3,CASSLGVENTIYF,TGTGCCAGCAGCTTAGGGGTTGAGAACACCATATATTTT
.,TRBV30,.,TRBJ2-7,CAWSVSALLGEQYF,TGTGCCTGGAGTGTATCCGCGCTGCTTGGGGAGCAGTACTTC
.,TRBV5-5,.,TRBJ2-7,CASSRGVLANYEQYF,TGTGCCAGCAGCCGTGGGGTATTAGCAAATTACGAGCAGTACTTC
.,TRBV7-9,many,TRBJ1-2,CASSLEAGVNYGYTF,TGTGCCAGCAGCTTAGAGGCAGGCGTCAACTATGGCTACACCTTC
TRBD1,TRBV30,.,TRBJ2-7,CAWSGPGQGVQEQYF,TGTGCCTGGAGTGGCCCGGGACAGGGAGTTCAGGAGCAGTACTTC
.,TRBV28,.,TRBJ1-3,CASSLQGSGNIIYF,TGTGCCAGCAGTTTACAGGGTAGTGGAAACATCATATATTTT
.,TRBV19,.,TRBJ1-2,CASSLPAGGYTF,TGTGCCAGTAGTCTCCCGGCCGGTGGCTACACCTTC
.,TRBV28,few,TRBJ1-1,CASSLQTGNTEAFF,TGTGCCAGCAGTTTGCAGACAGGGAACACTGAAGCTTTCTTT
.,TRBV7-9,many,TRBJ1-2,CASSLIAENYGYTF,TGTGCCAGCAGCTTAATAGCAGAGAACTATGGCTACACCTTC
.,TRBV28,.,TRBJ1-1,CASSLGLMSTEAFF,TGTGCCAGCAGTTTAGGCCTCATGAGCACTGAAGCTTTCTTT
TRBD2,TRBV29-1,.,TRBJ2-4,CSAALAGGPVTQYF,TGCAGCGCTGCCCTAGCGGGAGGGCCTGTCACTCAGTACTTC
.,TRBV29-1,few,TRBJ1-2,CSLRWGDGYTF,TGCAGCCTCAGGTGGGGGGACGGCTACACCTTC
.,TRBV12-3/TRBV12-4,many,TRBJ2-6,CASSFFSAGANVLTF,TGTGCCAGCAGTTTTTTCTCAGCTGGGGCCAACGTCCTGACTTTC
TRBD1,TRBV20-1,many,TRBJ1-2,CSASVGTADGYTF,TGCAGTGCTAGTGTCGGGACAGCGGATGGCTACACCTTC
TRBD1,TRBV5-1,.,TRBJ2-5,CASRPGGVGETQYF,TGCGCCAGCAGGCCAGGGGGCGTGGGAGAGACCCAGTACTTC
TRBD2,TRBV7-8,few,TRBJ2-1,CASSLVTSGKESPNNEQFF,TGTGCCAGCAGCTTAGTGACTAGCGGGAAGGAGAGTCCAAACAATGAGCAGTTCTTC
TRBD2,TRBV19,.,TRBJ2-1,CANSIDWGGSGNNEQFF,TGTGCCAATAGTATAGATTGGGGAGGGTCGGGAAACAATGAGCAGTTCTTC
TRBD2,TRBV14,few,TRBJ2-1,CASSPTSGYNEQFF,TGTGCCAGCAGTCCGACTAGCGGCTACAATGAGCAGTTCTTC
.,TRBV5-1,many,TRBJ1-1,CASSARVGTEAFF,TGTGCCAGCAGCGCCAGGGTGGGGACTGAAGCTTTCTTT
.,TRBV11-2,many,TRBJ2-5,CASSIRRLGAETQYF,TGTGCCAGCAGCATTAGACGACTGGGGGCAGAGACCCAGTACTTC
.,TRBV20-1,many,TRBJ2-1,CSARGRGLSTNEQFF,TGCAGTGCTAGAGGTCGAGGACTAAGTACCAATGAGCAGTTCTTC
.,TRBV18,few,TRBJ2-1,CASFKNNEQFF,TGTGCCAGCTTTAAAAACAATGAGCAGTTCTTC
TRBD1,TRBV6-4,once,TRBJ1-2,CASSYSPGQDRYGYTF,TGTGCCAGCAGTTACTCGCCGGGACAGGACAGATATGGCTACACCTTC
TRBD2,TRBV7-9,many,TRBJ2-1,CASSPGLAEYNEQFF,TGTGCCAGCAGTCCCGGACTAGCGGAGTACAATGAGCAGTTCTTC